Below are 5 T cell receptor beta chains sequenced from a single sample in a study of T-cell memory formation after mild COVID-19. TCRdb analysed the 5' RACE reads with MiXCR anew, one entry per CDR3 protein. This sample yields 450,000 or so distinct CDR3 sequences, of which around a quarter are seen a single time; under 15% belongs to the top ten. What was sequenced was PBMCs or a T cell subset sorted from them (not recorded which). These receptors originate from an adult woman who had mild COVID-19 (a few samples of this study predate the infection). Cell type and time point are not known.

This clonotype was observed a few times. The genes are TRBV7-9 and TRBJ2-5; 7 bases align to TRBD2. The J segment lost 5 bases and the V segment lost 5 bases, leaving 11 bases of the junction unmatched. CDR3 length: 15 residues. Per the germline V gene, CDR1 is SEHNR and CDR2 is FQNEAQ (reference sequence). Written as DNA, the CDR3 is TGTGCCAGCAGCCCCGGGACTTATAGCGGGGAGACCCAGTACTTC. The encoded protein is CASSPGTYSGETQYF.

This chain joins TRBV11-2 and TRBJ1-2; possible D gene TRBD1, 6 bases. This CDR3 is built from 13 residues. CDR1 and CDR2 from the germline V gene are SGHAT and FQNNGV. Trimming removed 6 bases at V and 8 bases at J, with 16 bases between. The CDR3 nucleotides read TGTGCCAGCAGGGGTCTCACAGGGCGCGGCTACACCTTC. Residues: CASRGLTGRGYTF.

This clonotype was observed a handful of times. This chain joins TRBV6-5 and TRBJ1-1; D call uncertain. CDR1 is MNHEY, CDR2 SVGAGI, per germline. The germline V and J ends were trimmed by 7 bases and 1 base, with 22 bases remaining between them. This CDR3 spans 17 amino acids. CDR3 region: CASTLKASFRSNTEAFF. The CDR3 bases are TGTGCCAGCACCCTAAAAGCCAGTTTTAGGTCGAACACTGAAGCTTTCTTT.

This clonotype was found a few times. The chain joins TRBV27 to TRBJ2-7; the D is unclear. Trimming left V 4 bases short and J 6 bases short, with 16 bases between. Per the germline V gene, CDR1 is MNHEY and CDR2 is SMNVEV (reference sequence). This CDR3 contains 14 residues. CDR3 nucleotides: TGTGCCAGCAGTTGGGATGGGCGTTCCGCCGAGCAGTACTTC. Translation: CASSWDGRSAEQYF.

The V and J genes are TRBV4-2 and TRBJ2-5; TRBD2 matches at 13 bases. Trimming took 2 bases from V and 5 from J; bases not matched to a gene: 11. The CDR3 loop spans 18 amino acids. Germline V CDR1 and CDR2: LGHNA, YNFKEQ. The DNA of the CDR3 is TGTGCCAGCAGCCAACGGACTAGCGGGGGACACCCTTTGGAGACCCAGTACTTC. It encodes CASSQRTSGGHPLETQYF.